The present T cell receptor beta chain was sequenced within a study of shared clonotypes between healthy human individuals. Study observations and caveats: Across four donors, naive CD4 shared 5% to 5.5%, naive CD8 more than 3%, memory CD4 more than 2%, memory CD8 over 0.3%.

TCRdb's copy holds only in-frame clones and misses some; the assay was immunoSEQ multiplex PCR. The sample holds more than 2 million clones, 93% seen once. Worth noting for this clone: The antigen is undetermined.

CD8 cells regarded as naive lacked CD45RO, were positively chosen for CCR7, and omitted terminally differentiated effector memory CD45RA+ cells. The CDR3 length is 15 residues. J was trimmed by 4 bases and V by 2 bases; bases with no gene match: 9. The germline V gene encodes CDR1 SGHDT and CDR2 YYEEEE. Sequencing was performed on naive CD8+ T cells from PBMCs. The TCR comes from a man younger than 35 in good health. Some clones in this sample may be carry-over from other donors' samples. This chain uses TRBV5-6 with TRBJ2-7; 7 bases align to TRBD2. DNA of the CDR3: TGTGCCAGCAGCTTTGACCGGGAGGCGGAGTACGAGCAGTACTTC. Encoded protein: CASSFDREAEYEQYF.